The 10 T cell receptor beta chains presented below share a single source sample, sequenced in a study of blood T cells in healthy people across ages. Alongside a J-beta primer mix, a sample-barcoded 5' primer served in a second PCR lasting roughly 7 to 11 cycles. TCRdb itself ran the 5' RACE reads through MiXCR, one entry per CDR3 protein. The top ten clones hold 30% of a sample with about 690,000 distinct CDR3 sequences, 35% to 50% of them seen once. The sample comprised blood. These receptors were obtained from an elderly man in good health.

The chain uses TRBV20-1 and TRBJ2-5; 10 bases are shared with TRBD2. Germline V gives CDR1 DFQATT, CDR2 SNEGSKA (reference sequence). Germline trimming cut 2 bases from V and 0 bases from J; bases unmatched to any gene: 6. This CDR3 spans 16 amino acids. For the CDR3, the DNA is TGCAGTGCTAGAACACTAGCGGGAAGGTACCAAGAGACCCAGTACTTC. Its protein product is CSARTLAGRYQETQYF.

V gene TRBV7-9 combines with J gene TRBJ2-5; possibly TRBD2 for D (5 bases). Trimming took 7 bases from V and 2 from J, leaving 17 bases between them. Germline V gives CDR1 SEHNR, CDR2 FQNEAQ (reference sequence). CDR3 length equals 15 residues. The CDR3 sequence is CASTPGGTEQETQYF. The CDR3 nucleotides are TGTGCCAGCACTCCCGGAGGAACAGAACAAGAGACCCAGTACTTC.

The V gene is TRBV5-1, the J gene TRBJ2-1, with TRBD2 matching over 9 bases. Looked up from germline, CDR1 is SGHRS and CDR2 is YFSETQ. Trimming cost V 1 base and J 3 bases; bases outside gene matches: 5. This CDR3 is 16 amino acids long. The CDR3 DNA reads TGCGCCAGCAGCTTGCGGCGGGAGGGCCTCTACAATGAGCAGTTCTTC. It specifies CASSLRREGLYNEQFF.

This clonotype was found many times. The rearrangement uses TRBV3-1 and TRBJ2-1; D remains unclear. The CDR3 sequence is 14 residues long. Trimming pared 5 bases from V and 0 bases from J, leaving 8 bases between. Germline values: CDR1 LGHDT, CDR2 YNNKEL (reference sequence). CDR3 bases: TGTGCCAGCAGCTATGGGAACTCCTACAATGAGCAGTTCTTC. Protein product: CASSYGNSYNEQFF.

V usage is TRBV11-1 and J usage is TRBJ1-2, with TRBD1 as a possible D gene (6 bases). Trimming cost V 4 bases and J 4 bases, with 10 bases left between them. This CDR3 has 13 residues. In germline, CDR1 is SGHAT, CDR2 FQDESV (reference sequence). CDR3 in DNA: TGTGCCAGCAGCTGTGGGACAACCTATGGCTACACCTTC. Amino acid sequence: CASSCGTTYGYTF.

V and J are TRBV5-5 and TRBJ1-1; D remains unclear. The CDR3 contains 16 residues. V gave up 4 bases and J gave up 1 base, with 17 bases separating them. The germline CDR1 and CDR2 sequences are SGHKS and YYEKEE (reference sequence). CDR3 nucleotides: TGTGCCAGCAGCCTCCGCGGGCCCCCGGGGAACACTGAAGCTTTCTTT. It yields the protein CASSLRGPPGNTEAFF. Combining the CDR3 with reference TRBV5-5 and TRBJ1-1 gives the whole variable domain DAGVTQSPTHLIKTRGQQVTLRCSPISGHKSVSWYQQVLGQGPQFIFQYYEKEERGRGNFPDRFSARQFPNYSSELNVNALLLGDSALYLCASSLRGPPGNTEAFFGQGTRLTVV.

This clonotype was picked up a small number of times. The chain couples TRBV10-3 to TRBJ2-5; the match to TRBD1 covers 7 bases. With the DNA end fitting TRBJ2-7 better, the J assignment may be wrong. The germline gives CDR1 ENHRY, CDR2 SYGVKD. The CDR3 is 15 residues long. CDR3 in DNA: TGTGCCATCAGTGAGTCTCCGCCAGGGGGCTACGAGCAGTACTTC. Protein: CAISESPPGGYEQYF.

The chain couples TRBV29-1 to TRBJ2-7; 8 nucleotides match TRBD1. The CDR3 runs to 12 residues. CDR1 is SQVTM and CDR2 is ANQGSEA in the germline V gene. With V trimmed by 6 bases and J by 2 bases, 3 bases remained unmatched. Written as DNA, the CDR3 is TGCAGCGTCGCAGGGGGCCCCTACGAGCAGTACTTC. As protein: CSVAGGPYEQYF.

The CDR3 loop is CASSPAAYQETQYF. CDR3 nucleotides: TGCGCCAGCAGCCCGGCTGCGTACCAAGAGACCCAGTACTTC. V gene TRBV4-1 combines with J gene TRBJ2-5; D not resolved. CDR1 is MGHRA, CDR2 YSYEKL, per germline. This CDR3 spans 14 amino acids. The V and J ends lost 4 bases and 0 bases respectively, with 9 bases between them.

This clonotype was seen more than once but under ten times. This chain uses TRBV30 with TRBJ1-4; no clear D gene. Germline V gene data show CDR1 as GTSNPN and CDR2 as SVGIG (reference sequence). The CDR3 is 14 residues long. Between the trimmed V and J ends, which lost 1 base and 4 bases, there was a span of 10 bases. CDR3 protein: CAWSESVRNEKLFF. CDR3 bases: TGTGCCTGGAGTGAGTCAGTCCGTAATGAAAAACTGTTTTTT.